This T cell receptor (beta chain) was obtained from a study of blood T cell repertoires in COVID-19. In the study overall: From T cells, B-cell-depleted T cells, or PBMCs came the material, which was cDNA or gDNA.

Germline CDR1 reads MDHEN; CDR2 reads SYDVKM. Trimming stripped 8 bases from V and 4 bases from J, with 15 bases between. CDR3 length: 14 residues. As handled by the study authors: Using reference gene primer amplification, nucleated cell counts were estimated. The data were produced by immunoSEQ multiplex PCR, yet TCRdb's version contains in-frame clones alone and is incomplete. V and J calls and clone size are those listed in that table; D and trimming were worked out from the DNA. Among around 190,000 clones, 85% were seen once, and the ten largest hold just under 8.5%. The V gene is TRBV28, the J gene TRBJ1-5, with unresolved D. Input material: peripheral blood. The clonotype was recovered from a woman aged 60-75 years with acute or convalescent COVID-19. As DNA, the CDR3 is TGTGCCAGCGTTCCCGAGCGGCAAAATCAGCCCCAGCATTTT. Its translation: CASVPERQNQPQHF.